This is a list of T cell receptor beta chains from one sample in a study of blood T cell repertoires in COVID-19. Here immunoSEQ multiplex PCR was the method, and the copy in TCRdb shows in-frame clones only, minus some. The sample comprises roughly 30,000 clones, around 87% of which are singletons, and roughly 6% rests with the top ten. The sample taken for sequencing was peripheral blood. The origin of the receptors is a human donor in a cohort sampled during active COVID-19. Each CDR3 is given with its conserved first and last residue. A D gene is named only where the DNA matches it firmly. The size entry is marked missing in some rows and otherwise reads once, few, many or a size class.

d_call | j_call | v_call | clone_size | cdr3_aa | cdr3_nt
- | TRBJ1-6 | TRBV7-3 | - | CASSLFPVNSPLHF | TGTGCCAGCAGCTTATTTCCAGTAAATTCACCCCTCCACTTT
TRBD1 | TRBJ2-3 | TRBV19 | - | CASSIAGGGTDTQYF | TGTGCCAGTAGTATCGCAGGGGGCGGCACAGATACGCAGTATTTT
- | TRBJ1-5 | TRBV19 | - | CASSVTAHNQPQHF | TGTGCCAGTAGTGTGACAGCTCACAATCAGCCCCAGCATTTT
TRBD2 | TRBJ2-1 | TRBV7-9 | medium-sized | CASSLDSSGASYNEQFF | TGTGCCAGCAGCTTAGATTCCAGCGGGGCCTCCTACAATGAGCAGTTCTTC
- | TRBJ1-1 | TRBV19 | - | CASNHQGMNTEAFF | TGTGCCAGTAATCATCAGGGCATGAACACTGAAGCTTTCTTT
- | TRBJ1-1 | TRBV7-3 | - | CASSSRGGTEAFF | TGTGCCAGCAGCTCGCGGGGCGGCACTGAAGCTTTCTTT
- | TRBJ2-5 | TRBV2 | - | CASSEVQKETQYF | TGTGCCAGCAGTGAAGTCCAGAAAGAGACCCAGTACTTC
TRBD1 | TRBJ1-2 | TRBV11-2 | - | CASSPTGVGNGYTF | TGTGCCAGCAGCCCGACAGGGGTTGGGAATGGCTACACCTTC
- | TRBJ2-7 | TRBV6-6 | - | CASGGGAWGEQYF | TGTGCCAGCGGTGGAGGGGCTTGGGGCGAGCAGTACTTC
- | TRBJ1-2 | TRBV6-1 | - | CASSEDPTTNYGYTF | TGTGCCAGCAGTGAAGACCCCACAACTAACTATGGCTACACCTTC
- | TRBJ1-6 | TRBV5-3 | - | CARSIQWSSYNSPLHF | TGTGCCAGAAGCATTCAGTGGAGCTCCTATAATTCACCCCTCCACTTT
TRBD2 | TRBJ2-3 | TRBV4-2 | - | CASSQETSPRTDTQYF | TGTGCCAGCAGCCAAGAGACTAGCCCTAGAACAGATACGCAGTATTTT
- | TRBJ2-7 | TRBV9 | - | CASSVYDTPYEQYF | TGTGCCAGCAGCGTATATGACACCCCCTACGAGCAGTACTTC
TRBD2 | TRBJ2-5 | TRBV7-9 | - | CASSPRTSGYQGETQYF | TGTGCCAGCAGCCCCCGGACTAGCGGTTATCAAGGGGAGACCCAGTACTTC
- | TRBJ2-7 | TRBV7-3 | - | CASSRDNSYEQYF | TGTGCCAGCAGCCGGGACAACTCCTACGAGCAGTACTTC
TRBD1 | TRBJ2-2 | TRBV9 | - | CASAGGISNTGELFF | TGTGCCAGCGCAGGGGGAATCTCGAACACCGGGGAGCTGTTTTTT
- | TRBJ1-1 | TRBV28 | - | CASSFRGRTEAFF | TGTGCCAGCAGTTTTAGGGGAAGGACTGAAGCTTTCTTT
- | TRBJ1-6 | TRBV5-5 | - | CASSQRSLENSPLHF | TGTGCCAGCAGCCAGAGGTCTCTCGAGAACTCACCCCTCCACTTT
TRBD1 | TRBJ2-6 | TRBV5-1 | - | CASSGGTGFSGANVLTF | TGCGCCAGCAGCGGTGGGACAGGGTTCTCTGGGGCCAACGTCCTGACTTTC
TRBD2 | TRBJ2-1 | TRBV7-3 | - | CASSPSPRGGNEQFF | TGTGCCAGCAGCCCCTCGCCGAGGGGAGGGAATGAGCAGTTCTTC
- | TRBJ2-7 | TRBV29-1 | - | CSVEEADRSSYEQYF | TGCAGCGTTGAAGAAGCAGACAGGTCCTCCTACGAGCAGTACTTC
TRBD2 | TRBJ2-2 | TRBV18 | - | CASSPRAGESTGELFF | TGTGCCAGCTCACCAAGGGCGGGGGAGAGCACCGGGGAGCTGTTTTTT
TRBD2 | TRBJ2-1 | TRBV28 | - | CASSGLAVYNEQFF | TGTGCCAGCAGTGGACTAGCGGTATACAATGAGCAGTTCTTC
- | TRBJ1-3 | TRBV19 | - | CASSTTGPEALGNTIYF | TGTGCCAGTAGTACTACAGGGCCGGAGGCTCTAGGAAACACCATATATTTT
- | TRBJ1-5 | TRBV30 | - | CAWRGNEQPQHF | TGTGCCTGGAGGGGCAATGAACAGCCCCAGCATTTT
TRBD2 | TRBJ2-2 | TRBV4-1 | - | CASSYPGGGASGTGELFF | TGCGCCAGCAGCTACCCCGGCGGGGGGGCTTCGGGCACCGGGGAGCTGTTTTTT
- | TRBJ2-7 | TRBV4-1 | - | CASSQDTPEQYF | TGCGCCAGCAGCCAGGACACGCCCGAGCAGTACTTC
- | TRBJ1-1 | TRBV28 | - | CASSLRGVGIMNTEAFF | TGTGCCAGCAGTTTACGGGGGGTGGGGATCATGAACACTGAAGCTTTCTTT
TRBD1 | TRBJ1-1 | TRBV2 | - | CASRNRGGQTEAFF | TGTGCCAGCAGAAACAGGGGAGGTCAGACTGAAGCTTTCTTT
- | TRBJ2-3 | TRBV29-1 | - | CSVVGRGPTDTQYF | TGCAGCGTTGTTGGGCGGGGGCCAACAGATACGCAGTATTTT
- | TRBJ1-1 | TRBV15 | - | CATSRDLGDTEAFF | TGTGCCACCAGCAGAGATCTCGGGGACACTGAAGCTTTCTTT
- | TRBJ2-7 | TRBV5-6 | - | CASSDGQYEQYF | TGTGCCAGCAGCGACGGACAGTACGAGCAGTACTTC
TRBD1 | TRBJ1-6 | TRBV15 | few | CATSDTGVGNSPLHF | TGTGCCACCAGCGACACAGGGGTAGGGAATTCACCCCTCCACTTT
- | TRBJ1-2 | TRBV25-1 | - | CASSAGEHGYTF | TGTGCCAGCAGTGCAGGGGAGCATGGCTACACCTTC
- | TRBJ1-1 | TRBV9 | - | CASSADSGTLNTEAFF | TGTGCCAGCAGCGCCGACTCCGGGACTCTGAACACTGAAGCTTTCTTT
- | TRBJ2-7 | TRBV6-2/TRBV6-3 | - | CASSDGIRYEQYF | TGTGCCAGCAGTGACGGGATCCGCTACGAGCAGTACTTC
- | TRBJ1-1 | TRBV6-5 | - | CASGGGLNTEAFF | TGTGCCAGCGGCGGAGGACTGAACACTGAAGCTTTCTTT
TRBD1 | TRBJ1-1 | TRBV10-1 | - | CASCPGQMNTEAFF | TGCGCCAGTTGTCCGGGACAGATGAACACTGAAGCTTTCTTT
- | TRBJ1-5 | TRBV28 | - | CASSFWAGMGNQPQHF | TGTGCCAGCAGTTTTTGGGCGGGGATGGGCAATCAGCCCCAGCATTTT
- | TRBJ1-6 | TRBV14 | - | CASSQDGYSPLHF | TGTGCCAGCAGCCAAGACGGGTATTCACCCCTCCACTTT
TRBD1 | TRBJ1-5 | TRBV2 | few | CASSDFGQGDQPQHF | TGTGCCAGCAGTGACTTTGGACAGGGCGATCAGCCCCAGCATTTT
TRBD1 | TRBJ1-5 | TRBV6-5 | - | CASSPQTGVNQPQHF | TGTGCCAGCAGTCCGCAGACAGGGGTCAATCAGCCCCAGCATTTT
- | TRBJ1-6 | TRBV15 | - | CATSRVGGEGALHF | TGTGCCACCAGCAGAGTTGGGGGGGAAGGGGCCCTCCACTTT
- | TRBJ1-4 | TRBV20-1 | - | CSATETEKLFF | TGCAGTGCGACAGAGACTGAAAAACTGTTTTTT
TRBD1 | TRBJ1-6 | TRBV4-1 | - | CASSQDQGDSPLHF | TGCGCCAGCAGCCAAGATCAGGGGGACTCACCCCTCCACTTT
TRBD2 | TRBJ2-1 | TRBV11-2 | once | CASSSSGTSGVNEQFF | TGTGCCAGCAGCTCGTCCGGGACTAGCGGGGTAAATGAGCAGTTCTTC
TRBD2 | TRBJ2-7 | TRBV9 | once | CASSVGGDYREQYF | TGTGCCAGCAGCGTAGGGGGGGACTACCGGGAGCAGTACTTC
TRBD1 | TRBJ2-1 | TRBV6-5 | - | CASSFGQGLDEQFF | TGTGCCAGCAGTTTTGGACAGGGCTTGGATGAGCAGTTCTTC
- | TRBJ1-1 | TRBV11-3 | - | CASSPGGGWDTEAFF | TGTGCCAGCAGCCCCGGGGGGGGATGGGACACTGAAGCTTTCTTT
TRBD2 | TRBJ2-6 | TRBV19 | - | CASSPLAGGANVLTF | TGTGCCAGTAGCCCTCTAGCGGGCGGGGCCAACGTCCTGACTTTC
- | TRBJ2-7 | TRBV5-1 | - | CASSLGTGTGEQYF | TGCGCCAGCAGCTTGGGTACGGGGACTGGGGAGCAGTACTTC
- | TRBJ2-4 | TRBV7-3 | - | CASSLDTKNIQYF | TGTGCCAGCAGCTTAGACACCAAAAACATTCAGTACTTC
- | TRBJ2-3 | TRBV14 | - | CASSQDIAGSSTDTQYF | TGTGCCAGCAGCCAAGATATTGCGGGTTCTTCCACAGATACGCAGTATTTT